The present entry profiles one T cell receptor (beta chain) with its context. This entry belongs to a study of T cell changes during pregnancy in multiple sclerosis. CDR1 and CDR2 from the germline V gene are SGHNT and YYREEE (reference sequence). The CDR3 totals 15 residues. The V end lost 4 bases, the J end lost 4 bases, and 17 bases lay between the germline ends. Produced via immunoSEQ multiplex PCR; TCRdb's table is partial and in-frame only. The sample holds approximately 72,000 clones, roughly nine tenths seen once. The chain joins TRBV5-4 to TRBJ2-5; maybe TRBD2 (6 bases). The sequenced sample was peripheral blood, obtained in the first trimester of pregnancy. This clonotype was obtained from a female donor in good health, enrolled as a control in a pregnancy study. CDR3 sequence reads: CASSRRGDNRETQYF. The DNA for the CDR3 is TGTGCCAGCAGCCGGCGGGGTGACAACCGAGAGACCCAGTACTTC.